This T cell receptor (beta chain) was sequenced during a study of post-analysis software for immune sequencing data. Whole-study findings and limits: There were four or five TRBV segments more frequent in patients than controls, and TRBV5-6, TRBV5-1 and TRBV20-1 were among them. Samples prepared in the same batch strongly co-clustered by F measure.

Prepared TCR beta cDNA libraries contained unique molecular identifiers. There were roughly 0.95 to 10 million T cells, and 450,000 to 550,000 cDNA molecules came from them. TCRdb itself ran the PCR reads through MiXCR, one entry per CDR3 protein. This sample has some 690,000 distinct CDR3 sequences, with 30% found just once. This clonotype was found a few times. Its antigen is undetermined. This CDR3 region has 16 residues. V was trimmed by 1 base and J by 2 bases, leaving 17 bases between them. The germline CDR1 and CDR2 sequences are DFQATT and SNEGSKA (reference sequence). This TCR was sampled from a girl aged 10 to 17 with multiple sclerosis. Sequenced sample: blood. The rearrangement joins TRBV20-1 to TRBJ2-5, with a tentative D call TRBD2 (5 bases). The CDR3 reads CSARGRPATGQETQYF. The CDR3 coding sequence is TGCAGTGCTAGAGGTCGCCCGGCCACGGGGCAAGAGACCCAGTACTTC.